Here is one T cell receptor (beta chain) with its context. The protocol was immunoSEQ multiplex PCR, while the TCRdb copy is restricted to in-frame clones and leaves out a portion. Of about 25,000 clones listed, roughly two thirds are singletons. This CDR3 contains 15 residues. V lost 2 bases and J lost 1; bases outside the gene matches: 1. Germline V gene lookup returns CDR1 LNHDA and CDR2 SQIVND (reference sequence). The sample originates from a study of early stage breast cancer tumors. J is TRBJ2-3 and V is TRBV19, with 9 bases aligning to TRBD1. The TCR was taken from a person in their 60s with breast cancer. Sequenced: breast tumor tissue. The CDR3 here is CASSIRQGGTDTQYF. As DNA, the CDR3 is TGTGCCAGTAGTATAAGACAGGGGGGCACAGATACGCAGTATTTT.